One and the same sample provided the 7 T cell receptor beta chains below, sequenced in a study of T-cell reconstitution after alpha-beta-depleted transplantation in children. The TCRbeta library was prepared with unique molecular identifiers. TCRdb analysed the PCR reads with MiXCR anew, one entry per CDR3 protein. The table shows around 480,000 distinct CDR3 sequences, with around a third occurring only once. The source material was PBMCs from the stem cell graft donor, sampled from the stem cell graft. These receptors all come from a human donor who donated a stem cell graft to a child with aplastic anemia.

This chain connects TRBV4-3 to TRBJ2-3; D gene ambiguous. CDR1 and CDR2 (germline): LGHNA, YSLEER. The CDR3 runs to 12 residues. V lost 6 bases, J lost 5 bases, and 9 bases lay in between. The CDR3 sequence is CASSPEVDTQYF. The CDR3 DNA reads TGCGCCAGCAGTCCCGAGGTAGATACGCAGTATTTT.

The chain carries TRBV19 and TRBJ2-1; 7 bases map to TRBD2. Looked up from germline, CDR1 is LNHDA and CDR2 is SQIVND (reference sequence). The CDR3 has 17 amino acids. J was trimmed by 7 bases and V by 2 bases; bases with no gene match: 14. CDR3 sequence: CASSILSREGPRNEQFF. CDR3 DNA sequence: TGTGCCAGTAGTATACTGTCGAGGGAGGGCCCTCGTAATGAGCAGTTCTTC.

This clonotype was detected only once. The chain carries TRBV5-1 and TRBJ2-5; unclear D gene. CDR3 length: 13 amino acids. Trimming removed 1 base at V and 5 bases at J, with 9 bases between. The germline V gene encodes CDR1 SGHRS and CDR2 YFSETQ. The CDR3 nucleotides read TGCGCCAGCAGCTTGCGCAGTCTGGAGACCCAGTACTTC. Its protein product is CASSLRSLETQYF.

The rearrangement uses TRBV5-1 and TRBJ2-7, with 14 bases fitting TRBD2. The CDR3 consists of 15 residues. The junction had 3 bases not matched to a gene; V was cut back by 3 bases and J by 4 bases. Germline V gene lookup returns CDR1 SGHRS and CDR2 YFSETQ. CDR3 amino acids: CASSWGTSGSYEQYF. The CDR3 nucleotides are TGCGCCAGCAGCTGGGGGACTAGCGGGAGTTACGAGCAGTACTTC.

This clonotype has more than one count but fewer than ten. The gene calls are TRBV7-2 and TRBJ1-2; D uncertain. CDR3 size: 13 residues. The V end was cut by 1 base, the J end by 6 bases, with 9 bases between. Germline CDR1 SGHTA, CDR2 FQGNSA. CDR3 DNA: TGTGCCAGCAGCTTAGGACCGAAGGATGGCTACACCTTC. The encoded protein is CASSLGPKDGYTF. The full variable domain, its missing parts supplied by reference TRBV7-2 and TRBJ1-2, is GAGVSQSPSNKVTEKGKDVELRCDPISGHTALYWYRQSLGQGLEFLIYFQGNSAPDKSGLPSDRFSAERTGGSVSTLTIQRTQQEDSAVYLCASSLGPKDGYTFGSGTRLTVV.

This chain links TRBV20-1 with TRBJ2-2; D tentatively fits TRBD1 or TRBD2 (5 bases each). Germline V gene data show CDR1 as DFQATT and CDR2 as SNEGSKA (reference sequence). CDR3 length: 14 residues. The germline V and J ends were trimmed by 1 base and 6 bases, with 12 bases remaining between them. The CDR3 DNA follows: TGCAGTGCTAGAGTCCGGGGCGCGTCCGGGGAGCTGTTTTTT. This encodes CSARVRGASGELFF.

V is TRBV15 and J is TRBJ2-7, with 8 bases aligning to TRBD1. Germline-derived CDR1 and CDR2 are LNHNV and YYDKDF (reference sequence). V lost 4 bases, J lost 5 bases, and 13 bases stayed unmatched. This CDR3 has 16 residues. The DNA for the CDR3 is TGTGCCACCAGCAAGGGCTCCTTGGACAGGGTCCACGAGCAGTACGTC. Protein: CATSKGSLDRVHEQYV.